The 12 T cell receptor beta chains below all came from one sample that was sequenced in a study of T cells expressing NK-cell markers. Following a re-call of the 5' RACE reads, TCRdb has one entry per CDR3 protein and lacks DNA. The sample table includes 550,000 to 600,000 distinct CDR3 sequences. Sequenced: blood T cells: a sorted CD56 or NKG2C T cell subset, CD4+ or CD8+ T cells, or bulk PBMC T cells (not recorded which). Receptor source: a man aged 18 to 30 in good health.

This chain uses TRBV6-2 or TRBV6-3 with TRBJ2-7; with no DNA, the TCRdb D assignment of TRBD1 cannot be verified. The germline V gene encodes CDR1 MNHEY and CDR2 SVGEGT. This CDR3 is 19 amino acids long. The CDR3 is CASSYARGHGLVVSYEQYF.

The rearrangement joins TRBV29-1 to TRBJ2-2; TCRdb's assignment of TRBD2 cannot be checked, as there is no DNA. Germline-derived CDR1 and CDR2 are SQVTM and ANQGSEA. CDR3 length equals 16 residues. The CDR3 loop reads CSASKLAGGITGELFF.

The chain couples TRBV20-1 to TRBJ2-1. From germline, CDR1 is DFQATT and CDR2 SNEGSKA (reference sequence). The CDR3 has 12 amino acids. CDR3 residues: CSASTIFYEQFF.

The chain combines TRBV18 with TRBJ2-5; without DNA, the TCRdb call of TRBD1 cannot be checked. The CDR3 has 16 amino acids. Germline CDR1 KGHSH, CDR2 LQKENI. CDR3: CASSLSGTGTLETQYF.

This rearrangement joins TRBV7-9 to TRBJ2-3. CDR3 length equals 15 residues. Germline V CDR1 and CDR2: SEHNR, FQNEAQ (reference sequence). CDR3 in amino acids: CASSPSSGSTDTQYF.

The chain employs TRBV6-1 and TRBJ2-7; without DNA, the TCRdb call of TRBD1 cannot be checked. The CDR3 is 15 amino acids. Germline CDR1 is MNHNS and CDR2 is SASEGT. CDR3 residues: CASKGQTKTPYEQYF.

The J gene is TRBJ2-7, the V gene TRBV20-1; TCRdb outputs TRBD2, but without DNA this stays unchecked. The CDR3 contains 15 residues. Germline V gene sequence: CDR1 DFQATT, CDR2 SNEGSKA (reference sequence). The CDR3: CSAGIFERPPYEQYF.

This CDR3 is CASSVEAGGGTDTQYF. This chain links TRBV9 with TRBJ2-3; there is no DNA to check the TCRdb D call of TRBD2. The CDR3 spans 16 residues. In germline, CDR1 is SGDLS, CDR2 YYNGEE.

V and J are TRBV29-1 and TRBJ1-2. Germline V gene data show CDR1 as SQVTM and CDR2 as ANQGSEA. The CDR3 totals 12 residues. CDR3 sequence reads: CSVRSGRHGYTF.

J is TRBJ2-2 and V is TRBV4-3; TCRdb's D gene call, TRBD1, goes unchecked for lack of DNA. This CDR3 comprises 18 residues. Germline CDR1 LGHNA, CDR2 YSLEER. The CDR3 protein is CASSQEPRGSSNTGELFF.

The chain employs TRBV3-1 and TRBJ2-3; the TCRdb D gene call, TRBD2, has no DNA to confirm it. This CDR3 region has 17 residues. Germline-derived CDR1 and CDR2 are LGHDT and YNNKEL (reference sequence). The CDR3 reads CASSQGTSGRPADTQYF.

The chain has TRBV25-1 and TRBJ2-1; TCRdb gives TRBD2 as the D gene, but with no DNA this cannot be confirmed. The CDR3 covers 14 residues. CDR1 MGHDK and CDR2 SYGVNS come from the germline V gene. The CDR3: CASSGRGIYNEQFF.